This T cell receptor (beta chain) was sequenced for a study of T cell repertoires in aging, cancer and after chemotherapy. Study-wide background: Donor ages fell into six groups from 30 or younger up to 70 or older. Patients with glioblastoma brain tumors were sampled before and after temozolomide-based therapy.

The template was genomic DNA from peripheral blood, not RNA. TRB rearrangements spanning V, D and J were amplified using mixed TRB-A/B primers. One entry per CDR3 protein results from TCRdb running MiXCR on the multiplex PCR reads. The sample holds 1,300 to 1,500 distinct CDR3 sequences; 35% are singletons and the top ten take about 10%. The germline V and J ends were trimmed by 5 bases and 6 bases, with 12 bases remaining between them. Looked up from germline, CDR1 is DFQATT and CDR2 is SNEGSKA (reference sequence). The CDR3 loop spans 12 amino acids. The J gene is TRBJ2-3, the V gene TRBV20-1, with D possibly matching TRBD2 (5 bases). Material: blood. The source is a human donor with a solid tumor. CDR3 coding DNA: TGCAGTGCTCACGCGGACTGGGATACGCAGTATTTT. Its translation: CSAHADWDTQYF.